These 23 T cell receptor beta chains originate from one sample sequenced in a study of shared clonotypes between healthy human individuals. The repertoire was sequenced with immunoSEQ multiplex PCR; TCRdb's copy has only in-frame clones and lacks some. This sample has fewer than 1 million clones, with 96% found just once. It was CD45RO-negative cells, positively selected for CCR7, that made up naive CD8 cells, with terminally differentiated effector memory CD45RA+ cells excluded. Sequencing input: naive CD8+ T cells sorted from blood. Receptors originate from a man younger than 45 in good health.

This clone was picked up one time. The rearrangement joins TRBV30 to TRBJ1-5; D not resolved. CDR1 is GTSNPN, CDR2 SVGIG, per germline (reference sequence). Trimming shortened V by 0 bases and J by 3 bases, and 12 bases separated the two germline ends. CDR3 length: 15 residues. For the CDR3, the DNA is TGTGCCTGGAGTGTAGATGGACGTCACAATCAGCCCCAGCATTTT. Protein sequence: CAWSVDGRHNQPQHF.

The chain has TRBV7-8 and TRBJ2-3; 8 nucleotides align to TRBD2. This CDR3 is 17 amino acids long. After removal of 5 bases from V and 9 bases from J, the junction contained 19 bases not matched to a gene. The V gene's germline CDR1 is SGHVS and CDR2 FQNEAQ. This chain's CDR3 is CASSTTPVVSGKDTQYF. CDR3 coding DNA: TGTGCCAGCAGCACAACCCCCGTCGTTAGCGGGAAGGACACGCAGTATTTT.

This rearrangement joins TRBV7-2 to TRBJ2-7; 7 positions match TRBD2. Germline V gives CDR1 SGHTA, CDR2 FQGNSA. Trimming took 2 bases from V and 6 from J; bases not matched to a gene: 7. There are 14 residues in the CDR3. The CDR3 spells CASSLLLAIAEQYF. CDR3 nucleotides: TGTGCCAGCAGCTTATTACTAGCGATAGCCGAGCAGTACTTC.

The chain combines TRBV11-2 with TRBJ2-7, with no clear D. The length of the CDR3 is 14 residues. The V gene's germline CDR1 is SGHAT and CDR2 FQNNGV. V was shortened by 4 bases and J by 6 bases, with 16 bases between the two germline ends. CDR3 amino acids: CASSSPGRPGEQYF. CDR3 sequence (DNA): TGTGCCAGCAGCTCTCCCGGACGACCCGGCGAGCAGTACTTC.

On this clone: At one end the junction does not follow the germline gene, possibly because of a read error. This chain links TRBV27 with TRBJ2-7; TRBD2 aligns across 8 bases. Germline CDR1 reads MNHEY; CDR2 reads SMNVEV (reference sequence). The CDR3 contains 13 residues. The CDR3 loop reads CASSAREGPPKNF. The CDR3 bases are TGTGCCAGCAGTGCTCGGGAGGGACCGCCGAAGAACTTC.

This chain links TRBV27 with TRBJ2-7; no reliable D call. CDR1 and CDR2 (germline): MNHEY, SMNVEV (reference sequence). Trimming cost V 8 bases and J 7 bases, with 15 bases left between them. The CDR3 runs to 12 residues. CDR3 sequence: CASGRSNEEQYF. CDR3 bases: TGTGCCAGCGGGCGCAGCAATGAAGAGCAGTACTTC.

The J gene is TRBJ1-1, the V gene TRBV28; D gene ambiguous. Germline V gene data show CDR1 as MDHEN and CDR2 as SYDVKM. This CDR3 spans 14 amino acids. V was pared by 1 base and J by 10 bases, with 16 bases between. For the CDR3, the DNA is TGTGCCAGCAGTTTATTTAACGTGGCTAATGGAGCTTTCTTT. Translation gives CASSLFNVANGAFF.

This chain connects TRBV10-1 to TRBJ2-3, with a tentative D call TRBD1 (5 bases). Trimming cost V 0 bases and J 6 bases, with 7 bases left between them. From germline, CDR1 is WNHNN and CDR2 SYGVQD (reference sequence). The CDR3 sequence is 13 residues long. The chain's CDR3 is CASSESPGDTQYF. DNA for the CDR3: TGCGCCAGCAGTGAGTCACCAGGGGATACGCAGTATTTT.

For this clone: Mismatch with germline at one junction end may stem from a read error. The chain employs TRBV11-2 and TRBJ2-3; 7 bases fit TRBD2. Per germline, CDR1 SGHAT and CDR2 FQNNGV. CDR3 length equals 15 residues. CDR3 in amino acids: CASSLDSNTGTIRSF. Written as DNA, the CDR3 is TGTGCCAGCAGCTTAGACTCCAACACCGGGACTATCAGGAGTTTT.

The CDR3 DNA reads as TGTGCCAGCAGCCCCATGGGGGACCTCTACGAGCAGTACTTC. Translation: CASSPMGDLYEQYF. The chain links TRBV11-2 to TRBJ2-7; D might be TRBD1 or TRBD2, each matching 5 bases. V was shortened by 5 bases and J by 3 bases, with 14 bases between the two germline ends. Germline V gene data show CDR1 as SGHAT and CDR2 as FQNNGV. CDR3 length: 14 amino acids.

The chain employs TRBV28 and TRBJ1-5, with D possibly TRBD1 on 6 matching bases. The V end lost 6 bases, the J end lost 4 bases, and 16 bases lay between the germline ends. The CDR3 totals 15 residues. From germline, CDR1 is MDHEN and CDR2 SYDVKM. As DNA, the CDR3 is TGTGCCAGCAGACCAACAGGGTTATCAAATCAGCCCCAGCATTTT. Its protein product is CASRPTGLSNQPQHF. The full variable domain, rest sourced from reference TRBV28 and TRBJ1-5, is DVKVTQSSRYLVKRTGEKVFLECVQDMDHENMFWYRQDPGLGLRLIYFSYDVKMKEKGDIPEGYSVSREKKERFSLILESASTNQTSMYLCASRPTGLSNQPQHFGDGTRLSIL.

This chain uses TRBV28 with TRBJ2-5, with D perhaps matching TRBD2 (6 bases). Trimming cost V 2 bases and J 1 base, with 14 bases left between them. The germline V gene has CDR1 MDHEN and CDR2 SYDVKM. The CDR3 totals 16 residues. This CDR3 reads CASSLRDSESQETQYF. CDR3 DNA: TGTGCCAGCAGTTTAAGGGACTCCGAGTCCCAAGAGACCCAGTACTTC.

As regards this clone: The same CDR3 can be traced to other DNA sequences in this sample. The chain employs TRBV6-5 and TRBJ2-7; tentative D call: TRBD1 (6 bases). CDR3 length: 12 amino acids. Germline V CDR1 and CDR2: MNHEY, SVGAGI. V shed 8 bases and J shed 1 base, with 9 bases lying between them. Here the CDR3 DNA reads TGTGCCAGCCGCGGACAGTCCTACGAGCAGTACTTC. Translating it yields CASRGQSYEQYF.

The gene calls are TRBV28 and TRBJ1-5; D is unclear. Germline V CDR1 and CDR2: MDHEN, SYDVKM. V lost 5 bases and J 0 bases, leaving 8 bases between the germline ends. This CDR3 is built from 14 residues. CDR3 loop: CASSGWSSNQPQHF. DNA for the CDR3: TGTGCCAGCAGTGGTTGGAGTAGCAATCAGCCCCAGCATTTT.

V and J are TRBV29-1 and TRBJ2-7; 12 bases line up with TRBD1. V shed 3 bases and J 6 bases; nucleotides not matched to a gene: 6. This CDR3 contains 14 residues. Germline V gene data show CDR1 as SQVTM and CDR2 as ANQGSEA. The CDR3 coding sequence is TGCAGCGTTGAGGGACAGGGGGCTTCTGGCGAGCAGTACTTC. Translation: CSVEGQGASGEQYF.

This chain links TRBV5-1 with TRBJ2-3; no clear D gene. Germline V CDR1 and CDR2: SGHRS, YFSETQ. V shed 1 base and J shed 6 bases, with 18 bases lying between them. The CDR3 has 16 amino acids. The CDR3 DNA sequence: TGCGCCAGCAGCTTGTGGTCGGCCAGTCCCTCGGATACGCAGTATTTT. It specifies CASSLWSASPSDTQYF.

In nucleotides, the CDR3 is TGTGCCAGCAGTCAGGGGAGTGGGGCCCAAGAGACCCAGTACTTC. Amino acid sequence: CASSQGSGAQETQYF. The chain links TRBV6-5 to TRBJ2-5; a possible D gene is TRBD1 (6 bases). Germline V gives CDR1 MNHEY, CDR2 SVGAGI. This CDR3 has 15 residues. Trimming took off 5 bases at V and 1 base at J, with 14 bases between the two ends.

This clone was counted a single time. V gene TRBV5-1 combines with J gene TRBJ2-7; the match to TRBD1 covers 8 bases. CDR1 and CDR2 from the germline V gene are SGHRS and YFSETQ. V lost 4 bases to trimming and J lost 3 bases; unmatched junction nucleotides: 12. The CDR3 is 16 residues long. In nucleotides, the CDR3 is TGCGCCAGCAGCCTAGACAGGGGATTGGCCTTCTACGAGCAGTACTTC. Amino acid sequence: CASSLDRGLAFYEQYF.

This chain connects TRBV19 to TRBJ1-5, with 8 bases fitting TRBD1. Trimming at V came to 5 bases and at J to 6 bases, leaving 9 bases not matched to a gene. CDR3 size: 15 residues. Looked up from germline, CDR1 is LNHDA and CDR2 is SQIVND (reference sequence). The CDR3 loop reads CASSWDLDRGQPQHF. The CDR3 DNA sequence: TGTGCCAGTAGTTGGGATCTCGACAGGGGTCAGCCCCAGCATTTT. Variable domain in full (rest from reference TRBV19 and TRBJ1-5): DGGITQSPKYLFRKEGQNVTLSCEQNLNHDAMYWYRQDPGQGLRLIYYSQIVNDFQKGDIAEGYSVSREKKESFPLTVTSAQKNPTAFYLCASSWDLDRGQPQHFGDGTRLSIL.

With respect to this clone: The junction shows a germline mismatch at one end, possibly a read error. The chain employs TRBV7-7 and TRBJ2-5, with D maybe TRBD1 (6 bases). The germline gives CDR1 SSHAT, CDR2 FNYEAQ (reference sequence). The CDR3 is 15 residues long. The CDR3 protein is CASSEELGASETQYF. The CDR3 nucleotides read TGTGCTAGCAGCGAAGAATTGGGGGCGTCCGAGACCCAGTACTTC.

The V and J genes are TRBV4-1 and TRBJ2-7, with D tentatively TRBD2 (5 bases). Germline V gene sequence: CDR1 MGHRA, CDR2 YSYEKL. The length of the CDR3 is 13 residues. V lost 4 bases, J lost 4 bases, and 11 bases lay in between. Here the CDR3 reads CASSPAPGYEQYF. As DNA, the CDR3 is TGCGCCAGCAGCCCCGCCCCGGGGTACGAGCAGTACTTC.

The V call is TRBV6-5, the J call TRBJ2-7; tentatively, D is TRBD2 (6 bases). Germline V CDR1 and CDR2: MNHEY, SVGAGI. This CDR3 spans 14 amino acids. Between the trimmed V and J ends, which lost 4 bases and 4 bases, there was a span of 14 bases. This chain's CDR3 is CASSFTGVIYEQYF. In DNA, the CDR3 is TGTGCCAGCAGTTTTACGGGAGTTATATACGAGCAGTACTTC.

The chain is built from TRBV25-1 and TRBJ2-1; the D is unclear. Trimming removed 8 bases from V and 7 bases from J, with 12 bases in between. The CDR3 consists of 12 residues. Per germline, CDR1 MGHDK and CDR2 SYGVNS. CDR3 bases: TGTGCCAGCGGAATGGGTAGGAATGAGCAGTTCTTC. It is translated as CASGMGRNEQFF. Looking up the rest from reference TRBV25-1 and TRBJ2-1 gives the full variable domain: EADIYQTPRYLVIGTGKKITLECSQTMGHDKMYWYQQDPGMELHLIHYSYGVNSTEKGDLSSESTVSRIRTEHFPLTLESARPSHTSQYLCASGMGRNEQFFGPGTRLTVL.